These 15 T cell receptor beta chains were sequenced from one sample in a study of blood T cell repertoires in COVID-19. Here immunoSEQ multiplex PCR was the method, and the copy in TCRdb shows in-frame clones only, minus some. The sample records almost 45,000 clones, more than 65% being singletons. Sequences were obtained from peripheral blood. The origin of the receptors is a man aged 80 or over with acute or convalescent COVID-19.

Only a few counts were recorded for this clone. This chain joins TRBV2 and TRBJ1-5; D unresolved. V lost 6 bases to trimming and J lost 0 bases, with 9 bases between them. CDR3 size: 14 residues. CDR1 is SNHLY and CDR2 is FYNNEI in the germline V gene. The CDR3 region is CASRGGRSNQPQHF. In nucleotides, the CDR3 is TGTGCCAGCAGGGGAGGACGTAGCAATCAGCCCCAGCATTTT.

This chain joins TRBV28 and TRBJ2-4, with TRBD2 identical over 14 bases. The junction had 7 bases not matched to a gene; V was cut back by 4 bases and J by 8 bases. This CDR3 is built from 16 residues. The germline V gene encodes CDR1 MDHEN and CDR2 SYDVKM. The DNA for the CDR3 is TGTGCCAGCAGTTCCTCGACTAGCGGGGGGGAGGACATTCAGTACTTC. Translation: CASSSSTSGGEDIQYF.

This chain links TRBV27 with TRBJ2-7; D is perhaps TRBD2 (6 bases). The CDR3 sequence is 15 residues long. Between the trimmed V and J ends, which lost 8 bases and 6 bases, there was a span of 23 bases. CDR1 and CDR2 (germline): MNHEY, SMNVEV (reference sequence). The chain's CDR3 is CASPGTLFRVCEQYF. The CDR3 coding sequence is TGTGCCAGCCCCGGGACTCTCTTTCGGGTATGCGAGCAGTACTTC.

V gene TRBV7-2 combines with J gene TRBJ2-3, with 15 bases lining up with TRBD2. The V gene's germline CDR1 is SGHTA and CDR2 FQGNSA. V shed 4 bases and J 13 bases; nucleotides not matched to a gene: 3. This CDR3 region has 13 residues. DNA for the CDR3: TGTGCCAGCAGCTGGGGACTAGCGGGAGGCGAGTATTTT. This translates into CASSWGLAGGEYF.

The V and J genes are TRBV5-5 and TRBJ2-3; tentative D call: TRBD1 (5 bases). Looked up from germline, CDR1 is SGHKS and CDR2 is YYEKEE (reference sequence). This CDR3 is 15 amino acids long. Trimming took 5 bases from V and 4 from J, leaving 17 bases between them. In DNA, the CDR3 is TGTGCCAGCAGTTTCCAGGGTCTGGCGGCAGATACGCAGTATTTT. Amino acids: CASSFQGLAADTQYF.

This CDR3 is CATSRDLLLAVQETQYF. In DNA, the CDR3 is TGTGCCACCAGCAGAGATCTGTTACTAGCAGTCCAAGAGACCCAGTACTTC. The J gene is TRBJ2-5, the V gene TRBV15; TRBD2 is a possible D gene (6 bases). V lost 0 bases and J lost 1, with 15 bases in between. This CDR3 is built from 17 residues. CDR1 and CDR2 from the germline V gene are LNHNV and YYDKDF (reference sequence).

This chain connects TRBV28 to TRBJ2-5; possible D gene TRBD1, 5 bases. Germline CDR1 is MDHEN and CDR2 is SYDVKM. The V end was cut by 6 bases, the J end by 4 bases, with 12 bases between. The CDR3 loop spans 13 amino acids. The CDR3 nucleotides are TGTGCCAGCAGAAAGGGGCTGTTAGAGACCCAGTACTTC. Its translation is CASRKGLLETQYF. The complete variable domain, with remaining parts taken from reference TRBV28 and TRBJ2-5, reads DVKVTQSSRYLVKRTGEKVFLECVQDMDHENMFWYRQDPGLGLRLIYFSYDVKMKEKGDIPEGYSVSREKKERFSLILESASTNQTSMYLCASRKGLLETQYFGPGTRLLVL.

The rearrangement uses TRBV6-5 and TRBJ2-1; TRBD2 might be the D (5 bases). V was shortened by 6 bases and J by 9 bases, with 18 bases between the two germline ends. This CDR3 is built from 14 residues. From germline, CDR1 is MNHEY and CDR2 SVGAGI. The DNA of the CDR3 is TGTGCCAGCAGAAGAGGCGCGGGTGCGCTTGAGCAGTTCTTC. It encodes CASRRGAGALEQFF.

This clone was counted a few times. The chain employs TRBV2 and TRBJ2-2; D call uncertain. CDR1 SNHLY and CDR2 FYNNEI come from the germline V gene. CDR3 length: 13 residues. The germline V and J ends were trimmed by 7 bases and 4 bases, with 10 bases remaining between them. The CDR3 is CASNRLATGELFF. The CDR3, as DNA: TGTGCCAGCAACCGACTCGCCACCGGGGAGCTGTTTTTT. Full variable domain (outside the CDR3, taken from reference TRBV2 and TRBJ2-2): EPEVTQTPSHQVTQMGQEVILRCVPISNHLYFYWYRQILGQKVEFLVSFYNNEISEKSEIFDDQFSVERPDGSNFTLKIRSTKLEDSAMYFCASNRLATGELFFGEGSRLTVL.

The chain recombines TRBV24-1 with TRBJ2-1, with D perhaps TRBD2 (5 bases). V was trimmed by 9 bases and J by 5 bases, leaving 19 bases between them. Germline CDR1 is KGHDR and CDR2 is SFDVKD. The CDR3 covers 15 residues. The CDR3 bases are TGTGCCACCGGTAGAGGCGGAGCGGCCGACAATGAGCAGTTCTTC. Residues: CATGRGGAADNEQFF.

This clone occurred a few times. V is TRBV5-6 and J is TRBJ2-3; 7 bases fit TRBD2. Germline CDR1 SGHDT, CDR2 YYEEEE. V dropped 1 base and J dropped 0; count of bases not matched to a gene: 2. CDR3 size: 15 residues. CDR3 loop: CASSLFGGSTDTQYF. CDR3 DNA sequence: TGTGCCAGCAGCTTGTTCGGGGGGAGCACAGATACGCAGTATTTT.

This clone was seen ten or more times. The rearrangement links TRBV28 to TRBJ1-5; 10 bases match TRBD1. J was trimmed by 4 bases and V by 8 bases; bases with no gene match: 5. The CDR3 extends over 14 amino acids. Germline values: CDR1 MDHEN, CDR2 SYDVKM. CDR3 sequence reads: CASGGTGVNQPQHF. The CDR3 bases are TGTGCCAGCGGGGGGACAGGGGTAAATCAGCCCCAGCATTTT.

V and J are TRBV3-1 (or the pseudogene TRBV3-2) and TRBJ2-7; D ambiguous. Germline V CDR1 and CDR2: LGHDT, YNNKEL (reference sequence). The CDR3 runs to 13 residues. Trimming removed 4 bases at V and 2 bases at J, with 9 bases between. The CDR3 reads CASSRSRAYEQYF. The CDR3 DNA follows: TGTGCCAGCAGCCGCTCCCGAGCCTACGAGCAGTACTTC.

The chain couples TRBV7-2 to TRBJ2-7, with D maybe TRBD2 (6 bases). V dropped 5 bases and J dropped 0 bases, with 14 bases sitting between them. CDR3 size: 15 residues. CDR1 SGHTA and CDR2 FQGNSA come from the germline V gene. The CDR3 spells CASSVGAGSSYEQYF. CDR3 sequence (DNA): TGTGCCAGCAGCGTAGGCGCGGGGAGCTCCTACGAGCAGTACTTC.

This chain links TRBV28 with TRBJ1-2; 10 bases match TRBD1. CDR1 is MDHEN and CDR2 is SYDVKM in the germline V gene. The CDR3 covers 15 residues. V shed 4 bases, J shed 8 bases, and the junction held 10 bases outside the gene matches. CDR3 nucleotide sequence: TGTGCCAGCAGTTCCCCGGGACAGGGGTCGGGGGGCTACACCTTC. Residues: CASSSPGQGSGGYTF.